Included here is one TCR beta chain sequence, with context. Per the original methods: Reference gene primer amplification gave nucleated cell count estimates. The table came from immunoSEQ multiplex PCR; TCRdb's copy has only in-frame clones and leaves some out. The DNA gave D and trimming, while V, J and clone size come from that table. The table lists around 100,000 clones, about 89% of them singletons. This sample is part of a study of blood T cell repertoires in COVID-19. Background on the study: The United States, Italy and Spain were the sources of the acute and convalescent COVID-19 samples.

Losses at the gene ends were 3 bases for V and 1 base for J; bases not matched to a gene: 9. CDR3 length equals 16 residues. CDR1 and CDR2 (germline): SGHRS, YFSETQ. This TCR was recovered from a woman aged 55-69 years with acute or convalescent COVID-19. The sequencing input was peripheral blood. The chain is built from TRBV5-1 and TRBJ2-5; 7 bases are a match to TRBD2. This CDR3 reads CASSSLGGRIQETQYF. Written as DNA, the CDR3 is TGCGCCAGCAGCTCTCTCGGGGGGAGGATCCAAGAGACCCAGTACTTC.